The 31 T cell receptor beta chains given below trace back to one sample, sequenced in a study of blood T cell repertoires in COVID-19 (dated by TCRdb to about 2020). Library preparation was by the immunoSEQ multiplex PCR assay. This immuneACCESS table, as held by TCRdb, lists in-frame sequences with V and J called but not all clones. Of the missing ones, under half trace to an unresolved V gene in checked studies; the others have no known cause. The sample table shows about 190,000 clones, and roughly four fifths are seen once. Around 14% of the sample lies in the top ten. Sequencing was carried out using peripheral blood. The source of these receptors is a young man with active or convalescent COVID-19.

The rearrangement links TRBV7-9 to TRBJ2-7; D might be TRBD1 (5 bases). This CDR3 has 14 amino acids. Trimming took 3 bases from V and 5 from J, leaving 14 bases between them. CDR1 is SEHNR and CDR2 is FQNEAQ in the germline V gene (reference sequence). CDR3 DNA: TGTGCCAGCAGCTTGACTGGCAGGGCCCACGAGCAGTACTTC. This translates into CASSLTGRAHEQYF.

V and J are TRBV3-1 (or the pseudogene TRBV3-2) and TRBJ1-4; 7 nucleotides agree with TRBD1. Germline V gene data show CDR1 as LGHDT and CDR2 as YNNKEL (reference sequence). Trimming took 3 bases from V and 5 from J; bases not matched to a gene: 9. The CDR3 is 16 amino acids. The CDR3 is CASSQITGVKNEKLFF. CDR3 DNA: TGTGCCAGCAGCCAGATCACAGGGGTTAAGAATGAAAAACTGTTTTTT.

The V and J genes are TRBV6-5 and TRBJ2-7; D uncertain. CDR3 length equals 12 residues. Germline assignment: CDR1 MNHEY and CDR2 SVGAGI. Trimming shortened V by 6 bases and J by 0 bases, and 6 bases separated the two germline ends. CDR3 in amino acids: CASSRSSYEQYF. The CDR3 DNA is TGTGCCAGCAGCCGCAGCTCCTACGAGCAGTACTTC.

Only one count was recorded for this clone. The rearrangement links TRBV12-3 or TRBV12-4 to TRBJ1-2; D not resolved. V lost 5 bases and J lost 8, with 9 bases in between. This CDR3 spans 11 amino acids. The CDR3 sequence: CASSRRPGYTF. CDR3 bases: TGTGCCAGCAGTCGGCGGCCGGGCTACACCTTC.

The chain uses TRBV19 and TRBJ1-1; 7 bases are a match to TRBD1. The CDR3 has 15 amino acids. V was pared by 6 bases and J by 1 base, with 8 bases of the junction left unmatched. Germline V gives CDR1 LNHDA, CDR2 SQIVND (reference sequence). The CDR3 here is CASSLQGSGNTEAFF. In DNA form, the CDR3 reads TGTGCCAGTAGCCTACAGGGGAGCGGGAACACTGAAGCTTTCTTT.

The chain links TRBV11-3 to TRBJ1-4; 8 positions match TRBD1. Germline V gene sequence: CDR1 SGHNT, CDR2 YENEEA. With V trimmed by 5 bases and J by 4 bases, 6 bases remained unmatched. The CDR3 has 15 amino acids. The CDR3 bases are TGTGCCAGCAGCCCAACGGACAGGGTTAATGAAAAACTGTTTTTT. Protein: CASSPTDRVNEKLFF.

This chain uses TRBV5-1 with TRBJ2-5; 7 positions match TRBD1. Germline CDR1 and CDR2: SGHRS and YFSETQ. V was clipped by 3 bases and J by 5 bases; unmatched bases: 7. The CDR3 consists of 14 residues. This CDR3 reads CASSWNRGPETQYF. For the CDR3, the DNA is TGCGCCAGCAGCTGGAACAGGGGACCCGAGACCCAGTACTTC.

The chain recombines TRBV20-1 with TRBJ1-1; D call uncertain. V lost 6 bases, J lost 8 bases, and 13 bases lay in between. Germline V gives CDR1 DFQATT, CDR2 SNEGSKA (reference sequence). The CDR3 sequence is 11 residues long. The CDR3 protein is CSAATTQEAFF. As DNA, the CDR3 is TGCAGTGCAGCGACCACCCAGGAAGCTTTCTTT.

This CDR3 is CASSFWTSGYEQYF. The CDR3 bases are TGTGCCAGCAGCTTTTGGACTAGCGGCTACGAGCAGTACTTC. This chain links TRBV7-8 with TRBJ2-7; 10 positions agree with TRBD2. Per the germline V gene, CDR1 is SGHVS and CDR2 is FQNEAQ. The CDR3 is made up of 14 amino acids. The ends lost 3 bases at V and 3 bases at J; junction bases unmatched: 2.

J is TRBJ1-1 and V is TRBV19, with 7 bases aligning to TRBD1. Germline loops: CDR1 LNHDA, CDR2 SQIVND (reference sequence). Unmatched junction bases numbered 4, after V lost 5 bases and J lost 1 base. The CDR3 sequence is 14 residues long. This CDR3 reads CASSQQGENTEAFF. The CDR3 DNA reads TGTGCCAGTAGTCAGCAGGGGGAGAACACTGAAGCTTTCTTT.

The chain employs TRBV6-5 and TRBJ1-3; D is ambiguous. The CDR3 runs 15 residues. Trimming shortened V by 4 bases and J by 4 bases, and 14 bases separated the two germline ends. Per germline, CDR1 MNHEY and CDR2 SVGAGI. The CDR3 region is CASSFLPDFGNTIYF. The CDR3 DNA is TGTGCCAGCAGTTTCCTACCGGACTTCGGAAACACCATATATTTT.

V is TRBV11-2 and J is TRBJ1-1; D is perhaps TRBD1 (6 bases). CDR3 size: 16 residues. The ends were cut back, 5 bases at V and 0 bases at J, with 16 bases in the middle. Germline V CDR1 and CDR2: SGHAT, FQNNGV. CDR3 DNA: TGTGCCAGCAGCCATAGACAGGTTCACATGAACACTGAAGCTTTCTTT. Translation: CASSHRQVHMNTEAFF. Using reference TRBV11-2 and TRBJ1-1 for the parts outside the CDR3, the full variable domain is EAGVAQSPRYKIIEKRQSVAFWCNPISGHATLYWYQQILGQGPKLLIQFQNNGVVDDSQLPKDRFSAERLKGVDSTLKIQPAKLEDSAVYLCASSHRQVHMNTEAFFGQGTRLTVV.

Regarding this clone: The junction does not match germline at one end; this may be a read error. The chain combines TRBV7-7 with TRBJ2-1; TRBD2 matches at 8 bases. CDR1 and CDR2 from the germline V gene are SSHAT and FNYEAQ (reference sequence). This CDR3 is 15 amino acids long. The chain's CDR3 is CASSLGSGGHLEQFF. CDR3 nucleotides: TGTGCTAGCAGCTTAGGGAGCGGGGGCCATCTTGAGCAGTTCTTC.

This clone has a handful of counts. This chain uses TRBV30 with TRBJ1-6; no clear D. The V end lost 4 bases, the J end lost 8 bases, and 12 bases lay between the germline ends. CDR3 length equals 13 residues. The germline gives CDR1 GTSNPN, CDR2 SVGIG (reference sequence). CDR3 DNA sequence: TGTGCCTGGAACTTAGCGGTTGATTCACCCCTCCACTTT. It specifies CAWNLAVDSPLHF.

V gene TRBV7-9 combines with J gene TRBJ1-1; 11 positions agree with TRBD1. The V gene's germline CDR1 is SEHNR and CDR2 FQNEAQ (reference sequence). This CDR3 contains 14 residues. V gave up 3 bases and J gave up 3 bases; unmatched junction bases: 0. The CDR3 loop reads CASSLDRGHTEAFF. The CDR3 nucleotides are TGTGCCAGCAGCTTGGACAGGGGGCACACTGAAGCTTTCTTT.

The V gene is TRBV11-2, the J gene TRBJ1-1; TRBD1 matches 10 bases. Germline V lookup: CDR1 SGHAT, CDR2 FQNNGV. V lost 5 bases, J lost 3 bases, and 3 bases stayed unmatched. The CDR3 consists of 14 residues. As DNA, the CDR3 is TGTGCCAGCAGCGGGGGACAGGGGCACACTGAAGCTTTCTTT. It translates to CASSGGQGHTEAFF.

This clone occurred once. The rearrangement uses TRBV5-1 and TRBJ2-1; 11 bases line up with TRBD2. CDR3 length: 16 amino acids. With V trimmed by 4 bases and J by 10 bases, 13 bases remained unmatched. Germline V lookup: CDR1 SGHRS, CDR2 YFSETQ. DNA of the CDR3: TGCGCCAGCAGCCGCCCGGGACTAGCGGCCGAGGCGGAGCAGTTCTTC. Translation gives CASSRPGLAAEAEQFF. Supplemented by reference TRBV5-1 and TRBJ2-1, the full variable domain reads KAGVTQTPRYLIKTRGQQVTLSCSPISGHRSVSWYQQTPGQGLQFLFEYFSETQRNKGNFPGRFSGRQFSNSRSEMNVSTLELGDSALYLCASSRPGLAAEAEQFFGPGTRLTVL.

CDR3 coding DNA: TGTGCCAGCAGTTCAGGGAGACTAGCGGATTCCACAGATACGCAGTATTTT. It translates to CASSSGRLADSTDTQYF. The rearrangement uses TRBV6-2 or TRBV6-3 and TRBJ2-3, with 9 positions matching TRBD2. After removal of 4 bases from V and 2 bases from J, the junction contained 10 bases not matched to a gene. Per the germline V gene, CDR1 is MNHEY and CDR2 is SVGEGT. This CDR3 is built from 17 residues.

The gene calls are TRBV6-2 or TRBV6-3 and TRBJ1-6; TRBD1 is a possible D gene (6 bases). Germline CDR1 and CDR2: MNHEY and SVGEGT. The CDR3 consists of 18 residues. The germline V and J ends were trimmed by 5 bases and 2 bases, with 19 bases remaining between them. CDR3 DNA sequence: TGTGCCAGCAGTAGTCGAAAAGGGGGTTCAACCTATAATTCACCCCTCCACTTT. Amino acid sequence: CASSSRKGGSTYNSPLHF.

This chain joins TRBV6-5 and TRBJ2-7, with 7 bases lining up with TRBD1. Germline V gene lookup returns CDR1 MNHEY and CDR2 SVGAGI. This CDR3 spans 14 amino acids. V trimming: 8 bases; J trimming: 6 bases; junction bases outside the gene matches: 13. CDR3: CASVVSGTDVEQYF. In DNA, the CDR3 is TGTGCCAGCGTCGTCTCCGGGACAGACGTCGAGCAGTACTTC.

The chain is built from TRBV5-8 and TRBJ2-7; D gene uncertain. CDR3 length equals 10 residues. The germline V gene has CDR1 SGHTS and CDR2 YDEGEE. Trimming removed 7 bases from V and 5 bases from J, with 7 bases in between. CDR3 protein: CASSRNEQYV. As DNA, the CDR3 is TGTGCCAGCTCGCGAAACGAGCAGTACGTC.

The rearrangement uses TRBV19 and TRBJ1-2; possibly TRBD1 for D (6 bases). Germline assignment: CDR1 LNHDA and CDR2 SQIVND (reference sequence). The ends were cut back, 2 bases at V and 7 bases at J, with 17 bases in the middle. The CDR3 spans 15 residues. The CDR3 DNA reads TGTGCCAGTAGTATAACAATGTCACAGGGCCGTGGCTACACCTTC. This sequence encodes CASSITMSQGRGYTF.

CDR3 amino acids: CASRGQGANQPQHF. For the CDR3, the DNA is TGTGCCAGTAGGGGACAAGGGGCTAATCAGCCCCAGCATTTT. The chain carries TRBV19 and TRBJ1-5; possible D gene TRBD1, 6 bases. The CDR3 contains 14 residues. Germline V gene sequence: CDR1 LNHDA, CDR2 SQIVND (reference sequence). Trimming removed 6 bases from V and 4 bases from J, with 13 bases in between.

CDR3 amino acids: CASRYQKGAEAFF. CDR3 DNA: TGTGCCAGCAGATATCAAAAAGGGGCTGAAGCTTTCTTT. The gene calls are TRBV27 and TRBJ1-1; possibly TRBD1 for D (5 bases). The germline gives CDR1 MNHEY, CDR2 SMNVEV (reference sequence). The CDR3 loop spans 13 amino acids. Between the trimmed V and J ends, which lost 6 bases and 6 bases, there was a span of 14 bases.

The chain combines TRBV30 with TRBJ2-7, with unresolved D. CDR3 length: 15 amino acids. V lost 0 bases and J 2 bases, leaving 14 bases between the germline ends. Germline V gene data show CDR1 as GTSNPN and CDR2 as SVGIG (reference sequence). CDR3: CAWSVDSSVAYEQYF. The CDR3 region has the DNA TGTGCCTGGAGTGTCGACTCCTCGGTCGCCTACGAGCAGTACTTC.

This sequence joins TRBV7-8 and TRBJ1-5, with no clear D. The CDR3 runs to 13 residues. V gave up 3 bases and J gave up 4 bases, with 7 bases separating them. Germline V gene data show CDR1 as SGHVS and CDR2 as FQNEAQ. This CDR3 reads CASSFEENQPQHF. The CDR3 nucleotides are TGTGCCAGCAGCTTCGAGGAGAATCAGCCCCAGCATTTT.

The rearrangement uses TRBV6-5 and TRBJ1-1; no firm D call. The CDR3 sequence is 14 residues long. The V end lost 10 bases, the J end lost 1 base, and 16 bases lay between the germline ends. CDR1 and CDR2 (germline): MNHEY, SVGAGI. This chain's CDR3 is CAIRFGLGNTEAFF. CDR3 DNA sequence: TGTGCCATCAGGTTCGGGTTAGGGAACACTGAAGCTTTCTTT.

The sample holds one count of this clone. J is TRBJ2-7 and V is TRBV28; D unresolved. Germline V gene data show CDR1 as MDHEN and CDR2 as SYDVKM. The CDR3 has 13 amino acids. Trimming pared 2 bases from V and 0 bases from J, leaving 5 bases between. CDR3 loop: CASSLQASYEQYV. Written as DNA, the CDR3 is TGTGCCAGCAGTTTACAGGCCTCCTACGAGCAGTACGTC.

The rearrangement links TRBV6-6 to TRBJ2-2, with a possible D match to TRBD2 (6 bases). Trimming stripped 3 bases from V and 6 bases from J, with 14 bases between. The CDR3 spans 15 residues. CDR1 is MNHNY, CDR2 SVGAGI, per germline (reference sequence). This CDR3 is CASSYGGGLAGELFF. The DNA of the CDR3 is TGTGCCAGCAGTTATGGGGGAGGTTTAGCCGGGGAGCTGTTTTTT.

The genes are TRBV10-3 and TRBJ1-1; perhaps TRBD1 as D (5 bases). The germline V gene has CDR1 ENHRY and CDR2 SYGVKD. Trimming stripped 2 bases from V and 5 bases from J, with 15 bases between. The CDR3 consists of 15 residues. For the CDR3, the DNA is TGTGCCATCAGTGAGCTGACAGCTGGAGGGACTGAAGCTTTCTTT. It codes for CAISELTAGGTEAFF.

V gene TRBV7-2 combines with J gene TRBJ2-2, with D perhaps TRBD1 (6 bases). With 1 base removed from V and 1 base from J, the gap between germline ends came to 7 bases. The CDR3 consists of 15 residues. Germline CDR1 is SGHTA and CDR2 is FQGNSA. The CDR3, as DNA: TGTGCCAGCAGCTTAGGGGGGCTGAACACCGGGGAGCTGTTTTTT. Translated, it gives CASSLGGLNTGELFF.